This T cell receptor beta chain comes out of a study of T cells expressing NK-cell markers. TCRdb re-called the 5' RACE reads and shows each CDR3 protein once, DNA omitted. The listing contains about 8,000 distinct CDR3 sequences. Germline values: CDR1 SGHRS, CDR2 YFSETQ. This CDR3 is built from 13 residues. The specimen sequenced was blood T cells: a sorted CD56 or NKG2C T cell subset, CD4+ or CD8+ T cells, or bulk PBMC T cells (not recorded which). The gene calls are TRBV5-1 and TRBJ2-5. This TCR was sampled from a man younger than 35 in good health. The CDR3 region is CASSLEAAETQYF.